The 19 T cell receptor beta chains below were found in one sample sequenced in a study of T cell responses to AZD1222 COVID-19 vaccine (dated by TCRdb to about 2021). Libraries were made using the immunoSEQ multiplex PCR assay. Held by TCRdb, this immuneACCESS table contains in-frame sequences only and omits some clones. Under half of the omission traces to an unresolved V gene where checked; the cause of the rest is unknown. The sample table contains 150,000 to 200,000 clones; only one count was recorded for about 89% of them. The ten largest clones represent 2.5% to 3% of the sample. Sample time point, as interpreted from the label and publication: baseline before first vaccination. The treatment or condition label corresponds to: meningococcal conjugate vaccine given as trial control. Specimen: peripheral blood, collected on day 0 of MenACWY control vaccination. The receptors stem from an adult in good health.

The chain combines TRBV6-5 with TRBJ2-1; no clear D. The germline gives CDR1 MNHEY, CDR2 SVGAGI. Deletions cut 5 bases from V and 6 bases from J, with 11 bases between. CDR3 size: 13 residues. The CDR3 DNA sequence: TGTGCCAGCAGTCCCTCGAGCCGCAATGAGCAGTTCTTC. As protein: CASSPSSRNEQFF.

V and J are TRBV5-6 and TRBJ1-3; a possible D gene is TRBD1 (5 bases). The CDR3 runs to 16 residues. CDR1 is SGHDT and CDR2 is YYEEEE in the germline V gene. V was shortened by 5 bases and J by 2 bases, with 17 bases between the two germline ends. The DNA for the CDR3 is TGTGCCAGCAGTCTTGGGGTACCGGGGCCTGGAAACACCATATATTTT. Amino acids: CASSLGVPGPGNTIYF.

The V gene is TRBV28, the J gene TRBJ1-5, with D maybe TRBD1 (6 bases). This CDR3 is 16 amino acids long. From germline, CDR1 is MDHEN and CDR2 SYDVKM. Trimming took 8 bases from V and 9 from J, leaving 26 bases between them. The CDR3 loop is CASGSTLGGEIWPQHF. CDR3 nucleotide sequence: TGTGCCAGCGGGTCAACTTTGGGGGGCGAGATTTGGCCCCAGCATTTT.

The chain is built from TRBV3-1 (or the pseudogene TRBV3-2) and TRBJ2-5; possibly TRBD1 for D (5 bases). Germline V lookup: CDR1 LGHDT, CDR2 YNNKEL (reference sequence). The CDR3 contains 14 residues. Trimming took off 4 bases at V and 5 bases at J, with 14 bases between the two ends. CDR3 protein: CASSPGRGRETQYF. DNA for the CDR3: TGTGCCAGCAGCCCCGGTAGGGGTCGGGAGACCCAGTACTTC.

V is TRBV27 and J is TRBJ2-7; D might be TRBD1 (6 bases). Germline-derived CDR1 and CDR2 are MNHEY and SMNVEV (reference sequence). The CDR3 sequence is 15 residues long. Trimming took 5 bases from V and 5 from J, leaving 19 bases between them. The CDR3 reads CASSLDNTPGDEQYF. The CDR3 bases are TGTGCCAGCAGTCTCGATAACACGCCAGGGGACGAGCAGTACTTC.

The CDR3 nucleotides are TGTGCCAGTAGTATAGATAGCGGGGCCACCGGGGAGCTGTTTTTT. Translated: CASSIDSGATGELFF. The chain recombines TRBV19 with TRBJ2-2; TRBD2 aligns across 8 bases. CDR1 is LNHDA and CDR2 is SQIVND in the germline V gene (reference sequence). CDR3 size: 15 residues. V shed 0 bases, J shed 4 bases, and the junction held 1 base outside the gene matches. The full variable domain, in which reference TRBV19 and TRBJ2-2 provide the parts outside the CDR3, is DGGITQSPKYLFRKEGQNVTLSCEQNLNHDAMYWYRQDPGQGLRLIYYSQIVNDFQKGDIAEGYSVSREKKESFPLTVTSAQKNPTAFYLCASSIDSGATGELFFGEGSRLTVL.

The chain couples TRBV6-1 to TRBJ2-7; D may correspond to TRBD1 or TRBD2 (5 bases each). There are 13 residues in the CDR3. The V and J ends lost 2 bases and 6 bases respectively, with 11 bases between them. The germline gives CDR1 MNHNS, CDR2 SASEGT. The CDR3 spells CASSEMGVGEQYF. The DNA of the CDR3 is TGTGCCAGCAGTGAAATGGGGGTTGGCGAGCAGTACTTC.

The CDR3 bases are TGTGCCAGCAGTCGGGACAGGGGAACAGATACGCAGTATTTT. Amino acid sequence: CASSRDRGTDTQYF. V is TRBV2 and J is TRBJ2-3, with TRBD1 identical over 10 bases. Looked up from germline, CDR1 is SNHLY and CDR2 is FYNNEI. The CDR3 has 14 residues. Unmatched junction bases numbered 2, after V lost 5 bases and J lost 3 bases.

This clone was seen a few times. The gene calls are TRBV6-1 and TRBJ2-3; D is unresolved. Trimming shortened V by 3 bases and J by 6 bases, and 16 bases separated the two germline ends. Germline V gene lookup returns CDR1 MNHNS and CDR2 SASEGT. The CDR3 totals 15 residues. Here the CDR3 reads CASSEFGPRTDTQYF. The CDR3 DNA is TGTGCCAGCAGTGAGTTTGGACCCCGGACGGATACGCAGTATTTT.

The rearrangement uses TRBV3-1 (or the pseudogene TRBV3-2) and TRBJ1-3, with D tentatively TRBD1 (6 bases). Per the germline V gene, CDR1 is LGHDT and CDR2 is YNNKEL (reference sequence). The CDR3 is 16 amino acids. V was pared by 0 bases and J by 3 bases, with 12 bases between. As DNA, the CDR3 is TGTGCCAGCAGCCAAGATGGGGCAGGGGTTGGAAACACCATATATTTT. Protein sequence: CASSQDGAGVGNTIYF.

The chain links TRBV7-2 to TRBJ2-1; D possibly corresponds to TRBD2 (6 bases). The CDR3 is 13 amino acids. V lost 4 bases and J lost 10, with 14 bases in between. Germline loops: CDR1 SGHTA, CDR2 FQGNSA. The CDR3 loop reads CASSSPTRGEQFF. The CDR3 DNA follows: TGTGCCAGCAGCTCCCCGACTCGGGGGGAGCAGTTCTTC.

The chain carries TRBV2 and TRBJ1-5; D unresolved. V dropped 4 bases and J dropped 3 bases, with 13 bases sitting between them. The CDR3 is made up of 15 amino acids. The germline CDR1 and CDR2 sequences are SNHLY and FYNNEI. The CDR3 reads CASSASRDNNQPQHF. In DNA form, the CDR3 reads TGTGCCAGCAGTGCATCCCGGGATAACAATCAGCCCCAGCATTTT.

This clone was found once. The chain is built from TRBV27 and TRBJ1-2; 9 bases align to TRBD1. J gave up 4 bases and V 5 bases, and 8 bases lay outside the gene matches. The germline gives CDR1 MNHEY, CDR2 SMNVEV (reference sequence). This CDR3 comprises 15 residues. CDR3 loop: CASSRTGDTFYGYTF. CDR3 coding DNA: TGTGCCAGCAGTAGGACAGGGGATACCTTCTATGGCTACACCTTC.

The V gene is TRBV29-1, the J gene TRBJ2-2; 10 bases match TRBD1. CDR3 length: 14 amino acids. Per germline, CDR1 SQVTM and CDR2 ANQGSEA. Trimming cost V 7 bases and J 6 bases; bases outside gene matches: 8. CDR3 nucleotide sequence: TGCAGCGCTGCTGACAGGGGGCTCGCCGGGGAGCTGTTTTTT. This translates into CSAADRGLAGELFF.

The chain links TRBV12-3 or TRBV12-4 to TRBJ2-7; D possibly matches TRBD1 or TRBD2 (5 bases each). Trimming removed 4 bases from V and 0 bases from J, with 7 bases in between. The CDR3 runs 13 residues. The CDR3 here is CASSSGASYEQYF. DNA for the CDR3: TGTGCCAGCAGTTCCGGGGCCTCCTACGAGCAGTACTTC.

The chain links TRBV21-1 to TRBJ2-5; the D segment call TRBD1 is taken from the table without a DNA check. TRBV21-1 is designated a pseudogene. The CDR3 has 17 amino acids. CDR3 sequence: CASSNFCRQGVQETQYF. The CDR3 nucleotides are TGTGCCAGCAGCAACTTCTGTCGACAGGGGGTCCAAGAGACCCAGTACTTC.

The rearrangement joins TRBV10-3 to TRBJ2-5; D gene uncertain. Trimming removed 0 bases at V and 4 bases at J, with 9 bases between. This CDR3 is built from 14 residues. Germline V gives CDR1 ENHRY, CDR2 SYGVKD. The CDR3 sequence: CAISESVIIETQYF. CDR3 nucleotide sequence: TGTGCCATCAGTGAGTCAGTGATAATAGAGACCCAGTACTTC.

The rearrangement uses TRBV28 and TRBJ2-7; D is ambiguous. There are 14 residues in the CDR3. Trimming took 3 bases from V and 0 from J, leaving 9 bases between them. Germline lookup yields CDR1 MDHEN and CDR2 SYDVKM. CDR3 sequence: CASSLDPSSYEQYF. In DNA form, the CDR3 reads TGTGCCAGCAGTTTGGACCCAAGCTCCTACGAGCAGTACTTC. Full variable domain (outside the CDR3, taken from reference TRBV28 and TRBJ2-7): DVKVTQSSRYLVKRTGEKVFLECVQDMDHENMFWYRQDPGLGLRLIYFSYDVKMKEKGDIPEGYSVSREKKERFSLILESASTNQTSMYLCASSLDPSSYEQYFGPGTRLTVT.

V gene TRBV30 combines with J gene TRBJ2-7; 8 bases fit TRBD2. Germline V gives CDR1 GTSNPN, CDR2 SVGIG (reference sequence). The CDR3 covers 12 residues. After removal of 5 bases from V and 6 bases from J, the junction contained 6 bases not matched to a gene. CDR3 in DNA: TGTGCCTGGCTAGCGGGCCGCACCGAGCAGTACTTC. Its translation is CAWLAGRTEQYF.